This T cell receptor (beta chain) was obtained from a study of tissue T cells after allogeneic stem cell transplantation (dated by TCRdb to 2022 to 2024). Context from the whole study: Using research autopsies of patients with and without GVHD, plus mouse models of GVHD, the study profiled TCR beta repertoires across many tissues. The human arm was conducted as a prospective observational study, and neither blinding nor randomization was performed. Summary of the overall study and its limitations: Few T cell clones were found to be shared across patients, but shared repertoire signatures across patients were revealed in a tissue-specific fashion by motif-based clustering. Within patients, how anatomically similar tissues were was a major factor shaping TCR repertoire composition, regardless of disease or transplant status. In both patients and mice, T cells from blood and spleen picked up only a limited part of the TCR repertoire that was detected in tissues. The study did not determine which tissue TCRs were alloreactive or antigen-specific, and some clones might have been persisting host cells. Sampling depth was acknowledged as a limitation, and the patient cohort was both small and clinically heterogeneous.

The library was obtained by the immunoSEQ multiplex PCR assay. Adaptive Biotechnologies performed TCRbeta CDR3 sequencing at survey depth and reported CDR3 sequences, V/J genes, productive frequency, and template counts. TCR beta CDR3 regions were amplified from genomic DNA instead of RNA. The authors' pipeline ran thus. Jensen-Shannon divergence was used to quantify pairwise repertoire overlap between tissues, with a value of 1 indicating complete divergence and a value of 0 indicating identical repertoires. Based on pairwise JSD values, tissues were grouped by single-linkage agglomerative hierarchical clustering, and the results were shown as dendrograms. GLIPH2 was applied to all patient samples using simulation_depth 1000, kmer_min_depth 3, and cdr3_length_cutoff 8, and only groups with more than two unique CDR3s were retained. A standardized tissue-overlap score was generated by extrapolating Jaccard GLIPH-group overlap across patients to a standard repertoire size of 1000 clones. To look at how diversity was associated with clinical or experimental variables, linear mixed-effect models were used, with tissue treated as a fixed effect and individual treated as a random effect. The immuneACCESS repertoire file appears here via TCRdb, limited to in-frame rearrangements. These files lack a portion of the clones; in checked studies, under half of the deficit traces to unresolved V genes, and the cause of the others is not known. The V and J calls and the clone size are those of that table, but D and trimming were determined from the DNA. The table for this sample lists roughly 50,000 clones; roughly 73% of them were counted only once. Together, the top ten hold 0.55% of the sample.

The germline V gene encodes CDR1 MSHET and CDR2 SYDVDS. The CDR3 measures 12 amino acids from cysteine to phenylalanine. Part of the CDR3 DNA is given, 33 bases translated from base 1. V loses 7 bases of germline sequence and J loses 0 bases, and the interval between the two ends is 5 bases. The sample holds a few counts of this clone. Its antigen has not been determined. Gene names, together with germline sequences, are murine for this receptor. The missing CDR3 end, 1 residue past where the read stops, is filled in from the germline J gene. Sequencing was performed on sorted cells pooled from one or two spleens. This receptor was taken from a pool of C57BL/6 mice in good health. The chain joins TRBV29 to TRBJ2-5; a confident D gene designation cannot be given. CDR3 bases read: TGTGCTAGCACCAATAACCAAGACACCCAGTAC. This gives the protein CASTNNQDTQY. The whole CDR3 protein is CASTNNQDTQYF.